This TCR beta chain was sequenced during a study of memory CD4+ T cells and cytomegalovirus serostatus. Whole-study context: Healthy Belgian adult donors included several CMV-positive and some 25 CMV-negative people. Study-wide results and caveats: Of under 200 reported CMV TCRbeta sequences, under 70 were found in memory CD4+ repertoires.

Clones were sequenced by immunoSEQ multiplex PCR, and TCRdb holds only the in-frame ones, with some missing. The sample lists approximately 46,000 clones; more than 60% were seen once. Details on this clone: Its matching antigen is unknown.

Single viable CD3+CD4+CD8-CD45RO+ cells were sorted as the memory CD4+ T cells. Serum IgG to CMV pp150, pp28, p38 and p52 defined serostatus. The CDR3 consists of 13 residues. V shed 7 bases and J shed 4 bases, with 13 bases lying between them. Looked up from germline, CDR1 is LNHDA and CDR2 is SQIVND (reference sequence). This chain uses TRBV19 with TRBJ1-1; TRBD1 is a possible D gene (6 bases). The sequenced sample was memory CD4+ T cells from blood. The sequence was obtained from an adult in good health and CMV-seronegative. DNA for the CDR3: TGTGCCAGTATAAAACAGGGCCCCACTGAAGCTTTCTTT. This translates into CASIKQGPTEAFF.